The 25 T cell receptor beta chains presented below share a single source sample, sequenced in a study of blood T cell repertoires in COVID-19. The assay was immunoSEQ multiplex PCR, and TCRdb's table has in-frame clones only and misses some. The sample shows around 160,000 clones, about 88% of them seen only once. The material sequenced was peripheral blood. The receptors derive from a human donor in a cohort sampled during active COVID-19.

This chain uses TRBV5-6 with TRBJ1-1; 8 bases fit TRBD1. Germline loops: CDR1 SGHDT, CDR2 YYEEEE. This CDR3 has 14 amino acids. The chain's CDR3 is CATQDRAKNTEAFF. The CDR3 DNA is TGTGCTACCCAGGACAGGGCTAAGAACACTGAAGCTTTCTTT. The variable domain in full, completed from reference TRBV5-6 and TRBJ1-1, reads DAGVTQSPTHLIKTRGQQVTLRCSPKSGHDTVSWYQQALGQGPQFIFQYYEEEERQRGNFPDRFSGHQFPNYSSELNVNALLLGDSALYLCATQDRAKNTEAFFGQGTRLTVV.

For the CDR3, the DNA is TGTGCCTGGAGGGTACAGGGAACAAACACTGAAGCTTTCTTT. Its translation: CAWRVQGTNTEAFF. The chain has TRBV30 and TRBJ1-1; tentatively, D is TRBD1 (6 bases). Trimming stripped 3 bases from V and 2 bases from J, with 13 bases between. This CDR3 spans 14 amino acids. From germline, CDR1 is GTSNPN and CDR2 SVGIG (reference sequence).

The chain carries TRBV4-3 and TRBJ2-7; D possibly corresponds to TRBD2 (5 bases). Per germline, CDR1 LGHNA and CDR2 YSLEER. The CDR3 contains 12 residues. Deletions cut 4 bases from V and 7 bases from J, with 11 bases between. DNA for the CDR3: TGCGCCAGCAGCCCAGACGGAGGTGAGCAGTACTTC. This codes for CASSPDGGEQYF.

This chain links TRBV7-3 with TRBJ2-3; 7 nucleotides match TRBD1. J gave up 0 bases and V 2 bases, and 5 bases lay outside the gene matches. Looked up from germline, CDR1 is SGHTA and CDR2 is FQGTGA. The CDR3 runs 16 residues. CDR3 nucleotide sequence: TGTGCCAGCAGCTTACGGGGACAGTCTAGCACAGATACGCAGTATTTT. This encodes CASSLRGQSSTDTQYF.

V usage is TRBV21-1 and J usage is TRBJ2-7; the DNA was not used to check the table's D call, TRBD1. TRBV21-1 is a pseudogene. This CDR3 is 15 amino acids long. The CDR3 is CASSIRDSYSYEQYF. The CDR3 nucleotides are TGTGCCAGCAGCATCCGGGACAGCTACTCCTACGAGCAGTACTTC.

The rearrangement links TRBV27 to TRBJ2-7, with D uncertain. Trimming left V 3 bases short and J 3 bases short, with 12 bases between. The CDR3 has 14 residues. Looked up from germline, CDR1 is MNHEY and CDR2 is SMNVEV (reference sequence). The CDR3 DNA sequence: TGTGCCAGCAGTTTCACCAAATCCGGCTACGAGCAGTACTTC. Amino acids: CASSFTKSGYEQYF.

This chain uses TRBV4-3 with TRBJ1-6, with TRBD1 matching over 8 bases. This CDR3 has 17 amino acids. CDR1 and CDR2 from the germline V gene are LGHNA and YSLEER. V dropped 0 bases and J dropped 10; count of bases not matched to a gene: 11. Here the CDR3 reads CASSQDLDRVIESPLHF. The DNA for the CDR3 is TGCGCCAGCAGCCAAGATCTGGACAGGGTGATTGAATCACCCCTCCACTTT.

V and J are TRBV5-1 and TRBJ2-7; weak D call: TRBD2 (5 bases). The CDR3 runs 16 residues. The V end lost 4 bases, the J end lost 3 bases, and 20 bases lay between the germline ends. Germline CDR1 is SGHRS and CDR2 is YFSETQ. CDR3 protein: CASSPGSGRAGYEQYF. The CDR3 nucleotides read TGCGCCAGCAGCCCGGGTTCGGGAAGGGCGGGCTACGAGCAGTACTTC.

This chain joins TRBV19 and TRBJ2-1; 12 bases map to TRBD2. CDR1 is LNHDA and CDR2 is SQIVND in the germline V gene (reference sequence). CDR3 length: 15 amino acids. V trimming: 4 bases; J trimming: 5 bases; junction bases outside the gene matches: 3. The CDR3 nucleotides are TGTGCCAGTAGTACCCGACTAGCGGGGGACAATGAGCAGTTCTTC. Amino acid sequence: CASSTRLAGDNEQFF.

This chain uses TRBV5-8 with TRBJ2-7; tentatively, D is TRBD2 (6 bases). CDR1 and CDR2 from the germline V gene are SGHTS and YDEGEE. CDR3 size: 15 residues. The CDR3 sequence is CATTGLEGRAYEQYF. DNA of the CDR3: TGTGCGACGACGGGTTTGGAGGGGCGAGCTTACGAGCAGTACTTC.

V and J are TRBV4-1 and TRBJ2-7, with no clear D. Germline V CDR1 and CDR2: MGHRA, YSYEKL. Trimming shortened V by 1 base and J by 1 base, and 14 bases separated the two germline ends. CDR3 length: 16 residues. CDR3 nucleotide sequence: TGCGCCAGCAGCCAAGCCGCGACACCGATATCCTACGAGCAGTACTTC. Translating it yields CASSQAATPISYEQYF.

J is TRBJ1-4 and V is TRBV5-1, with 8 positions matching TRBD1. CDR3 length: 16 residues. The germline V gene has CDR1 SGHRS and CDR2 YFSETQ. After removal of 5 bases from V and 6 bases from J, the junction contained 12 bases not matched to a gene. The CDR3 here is CASRTASDRVDEKLFF. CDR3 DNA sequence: TGCGCCAGCAGGACCGCATCGGACAGGGTGGATGAAAAACTGTTTTTT. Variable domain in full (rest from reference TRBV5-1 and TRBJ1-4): KAGVTQTPRYLIKTRGQQVTLSCSPISGHRSVSWYQQTPGQGLQFLFEYFSETQRNKGNFPGRFSGRQFSNSRSEMNVSTLELGDSALYLCASRTASDRVDEKLFFGSGTQLSVL.

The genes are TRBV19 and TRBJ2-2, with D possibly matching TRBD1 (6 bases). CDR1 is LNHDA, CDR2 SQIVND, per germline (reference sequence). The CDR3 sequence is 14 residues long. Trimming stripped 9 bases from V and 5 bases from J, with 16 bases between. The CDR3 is CASGPGQKTGELFF. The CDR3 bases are TGTGCCAGCGGCCCGGGACAAAAAACCGGGGAGCTGTTTTTT.

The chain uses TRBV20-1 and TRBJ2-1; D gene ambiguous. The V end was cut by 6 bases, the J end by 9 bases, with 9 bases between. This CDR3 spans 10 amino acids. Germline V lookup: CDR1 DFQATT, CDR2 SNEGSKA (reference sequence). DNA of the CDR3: TGCAGTGCCCCCCTACGTGAGCAGTTCTTC. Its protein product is CSAPLREQFF.

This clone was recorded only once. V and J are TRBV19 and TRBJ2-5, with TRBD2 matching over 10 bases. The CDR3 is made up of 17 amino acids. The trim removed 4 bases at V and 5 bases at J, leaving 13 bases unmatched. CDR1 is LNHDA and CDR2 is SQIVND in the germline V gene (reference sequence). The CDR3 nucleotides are TGTGCCAGTAGTAACCAACTAGCGGGGAACGGTTGGGAGACCCAGTACTTC. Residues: CASSNQLAGNGWETQYF.

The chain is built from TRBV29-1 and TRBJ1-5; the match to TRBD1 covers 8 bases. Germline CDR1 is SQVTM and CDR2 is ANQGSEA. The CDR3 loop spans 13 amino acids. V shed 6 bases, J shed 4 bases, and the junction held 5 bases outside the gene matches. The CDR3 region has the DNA TGCAGCGTCCGGGACAGGAATAATCAGCCCCAGCATTTT. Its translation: CSVRDRNNQPQHF.

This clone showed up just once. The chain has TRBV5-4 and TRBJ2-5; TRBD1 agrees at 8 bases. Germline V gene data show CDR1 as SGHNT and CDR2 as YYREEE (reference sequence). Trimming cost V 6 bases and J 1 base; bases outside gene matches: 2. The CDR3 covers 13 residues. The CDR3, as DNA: TGTGCCAGCAAAACAGGGGGCCAAGAGACCCAGTACTTC. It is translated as CASKTGGQETQYF.

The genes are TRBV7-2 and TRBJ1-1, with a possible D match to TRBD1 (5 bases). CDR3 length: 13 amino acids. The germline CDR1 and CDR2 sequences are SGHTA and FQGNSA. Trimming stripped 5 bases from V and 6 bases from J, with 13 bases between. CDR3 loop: CASSPRDWAEAFF. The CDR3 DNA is TGTGCCAGCAGCCCCCGGGACTGGGCTGAAGCTTTCTTT.

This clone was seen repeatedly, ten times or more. The CDR3 nucleotides are TGTGCCAGCAGTGGCGGGATGGTGAATTCACCCCTCCACTTT. Translating it yields CASSGGMVNSPLHF. The rearrangement joins TRBV2 to TRBJ1-6; D uncertain. The V gene lost 4 bases and the J gene lost 7 bases, with 11 bases spanning the gap. The CDR3 totals 14 residues. CDR1 is SNHLY and CDR2 is FYNNEI in the germline V gene.

CDR3 protein: CASRTPGSGSSYNEQFF. The CDR3, as DNA: TGTGCCAGCAGAACCCCCGGTAGTGGGAGCTCCTACAATGAGCAGTTCTTC. This chain joins TRBV28 and TRBJ2-1; possible D gene TRBD2, 5 bases. Between the trimmed V and J ends, which lost 6 bases and 0 bases, there was a span of 18 bases. Germline-derived CDR1 and CDR2 are MDHEN and SYDVKM. The CDR3 sequence is 17 residues long.

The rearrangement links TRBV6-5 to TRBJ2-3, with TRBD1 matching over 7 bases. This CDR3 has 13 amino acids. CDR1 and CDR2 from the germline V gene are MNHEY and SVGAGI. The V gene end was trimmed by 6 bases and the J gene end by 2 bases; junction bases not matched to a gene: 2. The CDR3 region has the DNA TGTGCCAGCAGGGGGACAGCCACAGATACGCAGTATTTT. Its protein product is CASRGTATDTQYF.

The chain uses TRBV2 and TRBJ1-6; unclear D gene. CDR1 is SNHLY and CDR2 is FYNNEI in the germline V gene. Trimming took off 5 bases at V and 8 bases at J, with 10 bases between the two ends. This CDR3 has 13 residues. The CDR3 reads CASSPLTDSPLHF. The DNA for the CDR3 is TGTGCCAGCAGTCCATTGACTGATTCACCCCTCCACTTT.

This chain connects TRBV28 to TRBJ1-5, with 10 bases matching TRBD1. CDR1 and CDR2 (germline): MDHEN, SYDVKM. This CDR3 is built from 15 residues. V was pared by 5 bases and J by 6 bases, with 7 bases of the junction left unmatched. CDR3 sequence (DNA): TGTGCCAGCAGTACCGGGACAGGGGACACTCAGCCCCAGCATTTT. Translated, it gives CASSTGTGDTQPQHF. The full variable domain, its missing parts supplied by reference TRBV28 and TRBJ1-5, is DVKVTQSSRYLVKRTGEKVFLECVQDMDHENMFWYRQDPGLGLRLIYFSYDVKMKEKGDIPEGYSVSREKKERFSLILESASTNQTSMYLCASSTGTGDTQPQHFGDGTRLSIL.

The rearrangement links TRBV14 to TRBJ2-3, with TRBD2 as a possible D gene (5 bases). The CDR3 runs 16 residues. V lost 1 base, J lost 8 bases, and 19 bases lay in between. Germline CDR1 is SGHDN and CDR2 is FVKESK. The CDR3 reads CASSQALGPLRGTQYF. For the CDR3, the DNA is TGTGCCAGCAGCCAAGCCCTCGGTCCTCTCCGGGGTACGCAGTATTTT.

The CDR3 loop is CASSQVEVPWNEQFF. Here the CDR3 DNA reads TGTGCCAGCAGCCAAGTTGAGGTGCCGTGGAATGAGCAGTTCTTC. The chain recombines TRBV4-2 with TRBJ2-1; D is uncertain. Trimming pared 1 base from V and 7 bases from J, leaving 14 bases between. The germline V gene has CDR1 LGHNA and CDR2 YNFKEQ. The CDR3 spans 15 residues.